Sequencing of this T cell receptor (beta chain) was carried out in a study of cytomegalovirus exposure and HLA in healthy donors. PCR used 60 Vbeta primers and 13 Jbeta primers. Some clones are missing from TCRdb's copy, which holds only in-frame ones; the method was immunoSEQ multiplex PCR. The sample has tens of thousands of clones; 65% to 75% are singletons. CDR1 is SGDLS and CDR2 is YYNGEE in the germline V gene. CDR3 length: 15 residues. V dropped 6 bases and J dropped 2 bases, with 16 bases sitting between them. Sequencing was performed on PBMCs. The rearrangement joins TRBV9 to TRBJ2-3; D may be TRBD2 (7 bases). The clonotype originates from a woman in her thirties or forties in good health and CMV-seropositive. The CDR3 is CASNLEGGHTDTQYF. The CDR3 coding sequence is TGTGCCAGCAATCTTGAGGGGGGGCACACAGATACGCAGTATTTT.